This TCR beta chain was identified in a study of blood T cell repertoires in COVID-19. Looking at the study overall: Both acute and convalescent COVID-19 samples were obtained from the United States, Italy and Spain. In each case, the material was cDNA or gDNA derived from T cells, B-cell-depleted T cells, or PBMCs.

Germline V gives CDR1 KGHSH, CDR2 LQKENI. CDR3 length equals 15 residues. V dropped 3 bases and J dropped 2; count of bases not matched to a gene: 4. Authors' analysis steps: It was from reference gene primer amplification that nucleated cell counts were estimated. The data were produced by immunoSEQ multiplex PCR, yet TCRdb's version contains in-frame clones alone and is incomplete. V and J calls and clone size are those listed in that table; D and trimming were worked out from the DNA. The top ten hold about 16% of the sample, which has 120,000 to 150,000 clones, roughly four fifths seen once. The specimen sequenced was peripheral blood. The chain combines TRBV18 with TRBJ1-1; TRBD1 matches 9 bases. This clonotype originated in a human donor with acute or convalescent COVID-19. The donor label of this sample is uncertain. DNA for the CDR3: TGTGCCAGCTCACCGGGACAGGGAACTAACACTGAAGCTTTCTTT. Protein: CASSPGQGTNTEAFF.